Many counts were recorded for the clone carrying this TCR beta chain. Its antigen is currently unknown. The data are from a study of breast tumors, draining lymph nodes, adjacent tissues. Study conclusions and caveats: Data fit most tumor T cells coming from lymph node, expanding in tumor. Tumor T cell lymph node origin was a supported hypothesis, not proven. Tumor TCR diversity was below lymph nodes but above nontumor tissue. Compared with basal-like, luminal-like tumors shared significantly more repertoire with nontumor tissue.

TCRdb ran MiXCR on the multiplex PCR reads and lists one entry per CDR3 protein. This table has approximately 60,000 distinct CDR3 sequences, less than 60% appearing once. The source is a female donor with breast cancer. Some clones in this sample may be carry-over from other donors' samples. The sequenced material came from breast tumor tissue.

CDR3 amino acids: CASSGRDRVGYEQYF. In DNA form, the CDR3 reads TGTGCCAGCAGTGGCCGGGACAGGGTCGGCTACGAGCAGTACTTC. This chain joins TRBV6-1 and TRBJ2-7, with TRBD1 identical over 9 bases. There are 15 residues in the CDR3. J was trimmed by 3 bases and V by 4 bases; bases with no gene match: 7. The V gene's germline CDR1 is MNHNS and CDR2 SASEGT.